Below are 3 T cell receptor beta chains sequenced from a single sample in a study of T cells in Graves' hyperthyroidism and ophthalmopathy. Amplification of TCR beta CDR3 regions was performed using RNA transcripts as template. A set of HTBI primers served as the primers for a first-round RT-PCR of the TCR CDR3. TCRdb re-derived calls from the multiplex PCR reads in MiXCR, one entry per CDR3 protein. This table holds hundreds of thousands of distinct CDR3 sequences, roughly 15% found once. The sequenced sample consisted of blood. All receptors come from a woman in her thirties or forties with Graves' hyperthyroidism.

Details on this clonotype: A much larger clone differs from this one at a single base, so this may be a read error. The chain recombines TRBV6-2 or TRBV6-3 with TRBJ2-7, with 9 bases lining up with TRBD1. The CDR3 runs to 15 residues. Germline V gene sequence: CDR1 MNHEY, CDR2 SVGEGT. This CDR3 reads CASSSSWGQGYEQHF. CDR3 coding DNA: TGTGCCAGCAGTTCTAGTTGGGGACAGGGCTACGAGCAGCACTTC.

Concerning this clonotype: A junction boundary mismatches the germline segment, possibly from a read error. The chain recombines TRBV7-2 with TRBJ2-1; 12 nucleotides line up with TRBD2. CDR3 size: 12 residues. CDR1 and CDR2 (germline): SGHTA, FQGNSA. The CDR3: CASSLAGGPEFF. The CDR3 nucleotides read TGTGCCAGCAGCCTAGCGGGAGGGCCTGAGTTCTTC.

The chain uses TRBV19 and TRBJ2-7, with D perhaps TRBD2 (5 bases). CDR3 length equals 13 residues. Germline V gene sequence: CDR1 LNHDA, CDR2 SQIVND (reference sequence). V lost 5 bases, J lost 7 bases, and 15 bases lay in between. The CDR3 DNA reads TGTGCCAGTAGTCCCCAAGGGCGCGGGGAGCAGTACTTC. Protein sequence: CASSPQGRGEQYF. Full variable domain (missing parts from reference TRBV19 and TRBJ2-7): DGGITQSPKYLFRKEGQNVTLSCEQNLNHDAMYWYRQDPGQGLRLIYYSQIVNDFQKGDIAEGYSVSREKKESFPLTVTSAQKNPTAFYLCASSPQGRGEQYFGPGTRLTVT.